The rows below give T cell receptor beta chains drawn from one sample of a study of blood T cell repertoires in COVID-19. Profiling relied on immunoSEQ multiplex PCR, and the TCRdb table lists in-frame clones only, not all of them. The sample shows some 320,000 clones, about 90% of them seen only once. Input material: PBMCs or T cells enriched from blood (not recorded which). These receptors were collected from a woman between 50 and 59 years old who had been exposed to COVID-19. The CDR3 runs from the conserved cysteine through the conserved F or W. The order of the fields is CDR3 DNA, CDR3 protein, V gene, D gene, J gene, clone size. D genes are given only for firm matches. Clone sizes are given selectively: once, few, many, or a class where the clone is expanded.

CDR3nt: TGTGCCAGCAGCCTAACAGGTTCTAGCACAGATACGCAGTATTTT; CDR3aa: CASSLTGSSTDTQYF; v_gene: TRBV2; d_gene: .; j_gene: TRBJ2-3; abundance: once
CDR3nt: TGTGCCAGCAGCATCGGGGGGGCAGACTACGAGCAGTACTTC; CDR3aa: CASSIGGADYEQYF; v_gene: TRBV5-4; d_gene: TRBD2; j_gene: TRBJ2-7; abundance: once
CDR3nt: TGTGCCAGCAGCCAAACAGGGGGCAAAGGCTACACCTTC; CDR3aa: CASSQTGGKGYTF; v_gene: TRBV28; d_gene: TRBD1; j_gene: TRBJ1-2; abundance: .
CDR3nt: TGTGCCTGGAGGGCGACAGGGCTCGGCTATGGCTACACCTTC; CDR3aa: CAWRATGLGYGYTF; v_gene: TRBV30; d_gene: TRBD1; j_gene: TRBJ1-2; abundance: .
CDR3nt: TGTGCCACCAGCAGAGAGGAGACTAGATCCTACGAGCAGTACTTC; CDR3aa: CATSREETRSYEQYF; v_gene: TRBV15; d_gene: .; j_gene: TRBJ2-7; abundance: .
CDR3nt: TGTGCCAGCAGTTTGTTCTCGAACACTGAAGCTTTCTTT; CDR3aa: CASSLFSNTEAFF; v_gene: TRBV6-5; d_gene: .; j_gene: TRBJ1-1; abundance: .
CDR3nt: TGTGCCAGCAGTCCGGCGGGACTAGCCGTCCGGGAGCAGTTCTTC; CDR3aa: CASSPAGLAVREQFF; v_gene: TRBV7-9; d_gene: TRBD2; j_gene: TRBJ2-1; abundance: .
CDR3nt: TGTGCCAGCAGCCAAGGGCGGGGAGCTAGCACAGATACGCAGTATTTT; CDR3aa: CASSQGRGASTDTQYF; v_gene: TRBV3-1/TRBV3-2; d_gene: .; j_gene: TRBJ2-3; abundance: .
CDR3nt: TGTGCCAGCAGCCCCGGACAGGGAAGGGGTGAAAAACTGTTTTTT; CDR3aa: CASSPGQGRGEKLFF; v_gene: TRBV11-2; d_gene: TRBD1; j_gene: TRBJ1-4; abundance: .
CDR3nt: TGTGCCAGCAGTGAACAGGTGGCAACTAATGAAAAACTGTTTTTT; CDR3aa: CASSEQVATNEKLFF; v_gene: TRBV28; d_gene: .; j_gene: TRBJ1-4; abundance: .
CDR3nt: TGCGCCAGCAGCTTGGCAGGGTATGGAAACACCATATATTTT; CDR3aa: CASSLAGYGNTIYF; v_gene: TRBV5-1; d_gene: .; j_gene: TRBJ1-3; abundance: .
CDR3nt: TGTGCCAGCAGTGGCGACAGGGGGTCTGCCTACGAGCAGTACTTC; CDR3aa: CASSGDRGSAYEQYF; v_gene: TRBV2; d_gene: TRBD1; j_gene: TRBJ2-7; abundance: few
CDR3nt: TGTGCCACCCAGATCCAGCGGGGGGACAATGAGCAGTTCTTC; CDR3aa: CATQIQRGDNEQFF; v_gene: TRBV7-9; d_gene: TRBD2; j_gene: TRBJ2-1; abundance: .
CDR3nt: TGTGCCAGCAGTGTAGCGACAGGGACTAATGAAAAACTGTTTTTT; CDR3aa: CASSVATGTNEKLFF; v_gene: TRBV9; d_gene: TRBD1; j_gene: TRBJ1-4; abundance: .
CDR3nt: TGTGCCTGGAGTGCCAAGACAGGGGGTAATGGCTACACCTTC; CDR3aa: CAWSAKTGGNGYTF; v_gene: TRBV30; d_gene: TRBD1; j_gene: TRBJ1-2; abundance: .
CDR3nt: TGTGCCATCAGTGAGTCGGCCGGGAATGGCTACACCTTC; CDR3aa: CAISESAGNGYTF; v_gene: TRBV10-3; d_gene: .; j_gene: TRBJ1-2; abundance: .
CDR3nt: TGTGCCAGCAGCCAACCCGTCTCCTACGAGCAGTACTTC; CDR3aa: CASSQPVSYEQYF; v_gene: TRBV4-2; d_gene: .; j_gene: TRBJ2-7; abundance: once
CDR3nt: TGTGCCAGCAGCCTACGAGCCCCTGATGAGCAGTTCTTC; CDR3aa: CASSLRAPDEQFF; v_gene: TRBV28; d_gene: .; j_gene: TRBJ2-1; abundance: .
CDR3nt: TGTGCCAGCAGATCTAGCGGGGGTTTCACAGATACGCAGTATTTT; CDR3aa: CASRSSGGFTDTQYF; v_gene: TRBV28; d_gene: TRBD2; j_gene: TRBJ2-3; abundance: .
CDR3nt: TGTGCCAGTAGTATGTCGGGACAGTTAAATCAGCCCCAGCATTTT; CDR3aa: CASSMSGQLNQPQHF; v_gene: TRBV19; d_gene: TRBD1; j_gene: TRBJ1-5; abundance: .
CDR3nt: TGCGCCAGCAGGGACAGGTGTTCTAACTATGGCTACACCTTC; CDR3aa: CASRDRCSNYGYTF; v_gene: TRBV10-1; d_gene: TRBD1; j_gene: TRBJ1-2; abundance: .
CDR3nt: TGTGCCAGCAGTGACCGTCGCCAGGGGGACTATGGCTACACCTTC; CDR3aa: CASSDRRQGDYGYTF; v_gene: TRBV6-4; d_gene: TRBD1; j_gene: TRBJ1-2; abundance: .
CDR3nt: TGCGCCAGCAGCTTGAACTTGAATTCAGGCTACACCTTC; CDR3aa: CASSLNLNSGYTF; v_gene: TRBV5-1; d_gene: .; j_gene: TRBJ1-2; abundance: .
CDR3nt: TGTGCCAGCAGCCGCGGACAGGGGTATACTGAAGCTTTCTTT; CDR3aa: CASSRGQGYTEAFF; v_gene: TRBV5-4; d_gene: TRBD1; j_gene: TRBJ1-1; abundance: .
CDR3nt: TGTGCCAGCAGACCTGGGACAGGGAACACTGAAGCTTTCTTT; CDR3aa: CASRPGTGNTEAFF; v_gene: TRBV27; d_gene: TRBD1; j_gene: TRBJ1-1; abundance: .
CDR3nt: TGTGCCAGTAGACAAGAGGTCACAGATACGCAGTATTTT; CDR3aa: CASRQEVTDTQYF; v_gene: TRBV19; d_gene: .; j_gene: TRBJ2-3; abundance: .
CDR3nt: TGCAGCCCCGAACGGGGGGGAGCTTTCTTT; CDR3aa: CSPERGGAFF; v_gene: TRBV29-1; d_gene: .; j_gene: TRBJ1-1; abundance: .
CDR3nt: TGTGCCAGCAGCTTCACTAGCGGTCGAGAGACCCAGTACTTC; CDR3aa: CASSFTSGRETQYF; v_gene: TRBV13; d_gene: TRBD2; j_gene: TRBJ2-5; abundance: .
CDR3nt: TGCGCCAGCGAGCCGGATCGAGGGGGAGATACGCAGTATTTT; CDR3aa: CASEPDRGGDTQYF; v_gene: TRBV5-1; d_gene: .; j_gene: TRBJ2-3; abundance: .
CDR3nt: TGTGCCAGTAGTATAACAGGGGTGAACACTGAAGCTTTCTTT; CDR3aa: CASSITGVNTEAFF; v_gene: TRBV19; d_gene: TRBD1; j_gene: TRBJ1-1; abundance: .
CDR3nt: TGTGCCAGCAGTTTATATCCAAACTACGAGCAGTACTTC; CDR3aa: CASSLYPNYEQYF; v_gene: TRBV28; d_gene: .; j_gene: TRBJ2-7; abundance: .
CDR3nt: TGTGCCAGCAGTGAGGGACAGACTAATTCACCCCTCCACTTT; CDR3aa: CASSEGQTNSPLHF; v_gene: TRBV6-1; d_gene: TRBD1; j_gene: TRBJ1-6; abundance: .
CDR3nt: TGTGCCAGTAGTAAGGGAGTGGCACCGAAACTGGGGTCGGTCGAGCAGTACTTC; CDR3aa: CASSKGVAPKLGSVEQYF; v_gene: TRBV19; d_gene: .; j_gene: TRBJ2-7; abundance: .
CDR3nt: TGTGCCAGCAGTGACGTACACGAGAACACTGAAGCTTTCTTT; CDR3aa: CASSDVHENTEAFF; v_gene: TRBV6-1; d_gene: .; j_gene: TRBJ1-1; abundance: .
CDR3nt: TGTGCCAGCAGCCCGCCGGGACAGTTATACGAGCAGTACTTC; CDR3aa: CASSPPGQLYEQYF; v_gene: TRBV5-6; d_gene: TRBD1; j_gene: TRBJ2-7; abundance: .
CDR3nt: TGTGCCTGGAGTGATCTAAGGACAGGAAACACCGGGGAGCTGTTTTTT; CDR3aa: CAWSDLRTGNTGELFF; v_gene: TRBV30; d_gene: TRBD1; j_gene: TRBJ2-2; abundance: .
CDR3nt: TGTGCCAGCAGTTTCCTGGGACAGGGGAGCTCCTACGAGCAGTACTTC; CDR3aa: CASSFLGQGSSYEQYF; v_gene: TRBV28; d_gene: TRBD1; j_gene: TRBJ2-7; abundance: .
CDR3nt: TGTGCTAGCAGCTTAGCCGGGGATTACGAGCAGTACTTC; CDR3aa: CASSLAGDYEQYF; v_gene: TRBV7-7; d_gene: .; j_gene: TRBJ2-7; abundance: .
CDR3nt: TGTGCCAGCAGTTTATTAAGCGAGACCCAGTACTTC; CDR3aa: CASSLLSETQYF; v_gene: TRBV28; d_gene: .; j_gene: TRBJ2-5; abundance: .
CDR3nt: TGCAGCGTGGGACAGGGGGCAGTAGGCTATGGCTACACCTTC; CDR3aa: CSVGQGAVGYGYTF; v_gene: TRBV29-1; d_gene: TRBD1; j_gene: TRBJ1-2; abundance: .
CDR3nt: TGTGCCAGCAGCTCAAATTCACCCCTCCACTTT; CDR3aa: CASSSNSPLHF; v_gene: TRBV7-9; d_gene: .; j_gene: TRBJ1-6; abundance: .
CDR3nt: TGTGCCTGGAACTCTGACAGGGGTGTCACAGATACGCAGTATTTT; CDR3aa: CAWNSDRGVTDTQYF; v_gene: TRBV30; d_gene: TRBD1; j_gene: TRBJ2-3; abundance: .
CDR3nt: TGTGCCACCAGTCAGGCGGGCCAGTACTATGGCTACACCTTC; CDR3aa: CATSQAGQYYGYTF; v_gene: TRBV24-1; d_gene: .; j_gene: TRBJ1-2; abundance: .
CDR3nt: TGTGCCTGGAGTGTACCCGACAGGTATAATTCACCCCTCCACTTT; CDR3aa: CAWSVPDRYNSPLHF; v_gene: TRBV30; d_gene: .; j_gene: TRBJ1-6; abundance: .
CDR3nt: TGTGCCAGCAGCCGCCGCGTGTCGGCGAACACCGGGGAGCTGTTTTTT; CDR3aa: CASSRRVSANTGELFF; v_gene: TRBV5-6; d_gene: .; j_gene: TRBJ2-2; abundance: .
CDR3nt: TGTGCCAGCAGTTTAACTCACGAGCAGTACTTC; CDR3aa: CASSLTHEQYF; v_gene: TRBV28; d_gene: .; j_gene: TRBJ2-7; abundance: .
CDR3nt: TGTGCCAGCAGGTCCGTTGGGAGCGGGGGTTCACCCCTCCACTTT; CDR3aa: CASRSVGSGGSPLHF; v_gene: TRBV6-5; d_gene: .; j_gene: TRBJ1-6; abundance: .
CDR3nt: TGTGCCAGTACCAAGACTAGCGGGGCCTCCTACGAGCAGTACTTC; CDR3aa: CASTKTSGASYEQYF; v_gene: TRBV19; d_gene: TRBD2; j_gene: TRBJ2-7; abundance: .
CDR3nt: TGTGCCAGCAGAGACAGGGTGAGTCAGCCCCAGCATTTT; CDR3aa: CASRDRVSQPQHF; v_gene: TRBV6-5; d_gene: TRBD1; j_gene: TRBJ1-5; abundance: .
CDR3nt: TGTGCCAGCAGTTTAGGGACAGGGGGCTCCTACGAGCAGTACTTC; CDR3aa: CASSLGTGGSYEQYF; v_gene: TRBV27; d_gene: TRBD1; j_gene: TRBJ2-7; abundance: few
CDR3nt: TGTGCCAGCAGTCCCTGGACTCAAAATCAGCCCCAGCATTTT; CDR3aa: CASSPWTQNQPQHF; v_gene: TRBV6-5; d_gene: .; j_gene: TRBJ1-5; abundance: .
CDR3nt: TGCGCCAGCAGCTTGAACGGGGGGCCACGGGAGACCCAGTACTTC; CDR3aa: CASSLNGGPRETQYF; v_gene: TRBV5-1; d_gene: .; j_gene: TRBJ2-5; abundance: .